The rows below give T cell receptor beta chains drawn from one sample of a study of blood T cell repertoires in COVID-19. Repertoires were generated with immunoSEQ multiplex PCR, while TCRdb's copy carries only in-frame clones and drops some. The sample gives about 260,000 clones, approximately 82% of which show up once; about 2% is in the top ten. The sample was peripheral blood. All receptors derive from an elderly woman with acute or convalescent COVID-19. CDR3s include the opening cysteine and the closing phenylalanine or tryptophan. Each record gives: J gene, V gene, clone size, D gene, CDR3 protein, CDR3 DNA. D genes are given only for firm matches. Expanded clones are given a class, and other clones once, few, many or no size at all.

>TRBJ2-5|TRBV11-1|-|-
CASSLGGSYQETQYF
TGTGCCAGCAGCTTAGGCGGCAGCTATCAAGAGACCCAGTACTTC
>TRBJ2-5|TRBV18|-|-
CASSPRLGPQETQYF
TGTGCCAGCTCACCTAGACTAGGTCCCCAAGAGACCCAGTACTTC
>TRBJ2-4|TRBV6-5|few|TRBD1
CASNNRGSIQYF
TGTGCCAGCAATAACAGGGGTAGCATTCAGTACTTC
>TRBJ2-3|TRBV27|-|-
CASSLSSLVGTQYF
TGTGCCAGCAGTTTATCGAGCTTAGTTGGTACGCAGTATTTT
>TRBJ2-5|TRBV5-6|-|TRBD1
CASSYGQGALGETQYF
TGTGCCAGCAGCTATGGACAGGGCGCCCTTGGCGAGACCCAGTACTTC
>TRBJ2-3|TRBV20-1|-|-
CSARDSDTQYF
TGCAGTGCTAGAGACTCAGATACGCAGTATTTT
>TRBJ2-3|TRBV6-5|-|TRBD2
CASSTHSGGTDTQYF
TGTGCCAGCAGTACCCATAGCGGGGGCACAGATACGCAGTATTTT
>TRBJ2-7|TRBV2|-|TRBD2
CASSEPGGVRSYEQYF
TGTGCCAGCAGTGAACCCGGGGGGGTTAGGTCCTACGAGCAGTACTTC
>TRBJ1-3|TRBV28|-|-
CASRPTRSSQYTIYF
TGTGCCAGCCGACCGACACGCTCCTCTCAGTACACCATATATTTT
>TRBJ1-1|TRBV5-1|-|-
CASSQRRSTEAFF
TGCGCCAGCAGCCAACGACGGAGCACTGAAGCTTTCTTT
>TRBJ1-6|TRBV27|once|-
CASRLGGRTDSPLHF
TGTGCCAGCAGGCTTGGGGGTCGGACAGATTCACCCCTCCACTTT
>TRBJ2-3|TRBV19|few|TRBD2
CASSPAGGSGPTDTQYF
TGTGCCAGTAGTCCAGCGGGGGGCTCCGGTCCGACAGATACGCAGTATTTT
>TRBJ1-1|TRBV28|few|-
CASSLPGSPGLPEAFF
TGTGCCAGCAGTTTACCTGGTTCCCCCGGTCTGCCTGAAGCTTTCTTT
>TRBJ2-7|TRBV9|-|TRBD2
CASSVGGNPYEQYF
TGTGCCAGCAGCGTGGGAGGGAATCCCTACGAGCAGTACTTC
>TRBJ2-1|TRBV11-2|-|TRBD2
CASSLVPGLAASEQFF
TGTGCCAGCAGCTTAGTCCCCGGACTAGCTGCATCTGAGCAGTTCTTC
>TRBJ2-7|TRBV5-4|-|-
CASSLRGGGGYEQYF
TGTGCCAGCAGCTTGCGAGGGGGGGGAGGCTACGAGCAGTACTTC
>TRBJ2-2|TRBV11-2|once|TRBD2
CASSLVAGGHTGELFF
TGTGCCAGCAGCTTAGTAGCGGGGGGGCACACCGGGGAGCTGTTTTTT
>TRBJ2-2|TRBV3-1/TRBV3-2|-|TRBD2
CASSQERGSITGELFF
TGTGCCAGCAGCCAAGAGCGGGGGTCAATCACCGGGGAGCTGTTTTTT
>TRBJ2-1|TRBV18|-|-
CASSRPGNEQFF
TGTGCCAGCTCCCGCCCAGGCAATGAGCAGTTCTTC
>TRBJ2-3|TRBV5-1|-|-
CASSLPDRTVTDTQYF
TGCGCCAGCAGCTTGCCGGACAGAACCGTCACAGATACGCAGTATTTT
>TRBJ2-1|TRBV5-1|-|TRBD2
CASSLLVSGVYNEQFF
TGCGCCAGCAGCTTGTTGGTTAGCGGGGTTTACAATGAGCAGTTCTTC
>TRBJ2-3|TRBV24-1|-|TRBD2
CATSDFRFSGSADTQYF
TGTGCCACCAGTGACTTCCGGTTTAGCGGGAGCGCAGATACGCAGTATTTT
>TRBJ1-5|TRBV3-1/TRBV3-2|-|-
CASSQDHWSQPQHF
TGTGCCAGCAGCCAAGATCACTGGTCTCAGCCCCAGCATTTT
>TRBJ2-1|TRBV7-2|few|TRBD2
CASSFTSGPYNEQFF
TGTGCCAGCAGCTTTACTAGCGGCCCTTACAATGAGCAGTTCTTC
>TRBJ2-7|TRBV7-8|-|TRBD1
CASRDQAGGPYEQYF
TGTGCCAGCAGAGACCAGGCAGGGGGACCCTACGAGCAGTACTTC
>TRBJ1-2|TRBV6-5|-|-
CATGRGDISGYTF
TGTGCCACCGGAAGAGGGGACATCAGTGGCTACACCTTC